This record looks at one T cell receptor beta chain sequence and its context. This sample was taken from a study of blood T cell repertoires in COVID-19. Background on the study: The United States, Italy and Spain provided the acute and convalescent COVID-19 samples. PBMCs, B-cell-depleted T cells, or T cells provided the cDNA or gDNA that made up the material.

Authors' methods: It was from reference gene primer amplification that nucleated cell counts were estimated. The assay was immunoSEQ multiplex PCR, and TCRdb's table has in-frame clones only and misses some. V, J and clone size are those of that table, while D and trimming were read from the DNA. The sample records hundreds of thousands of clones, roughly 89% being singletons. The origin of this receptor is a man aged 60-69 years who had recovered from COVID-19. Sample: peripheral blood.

The CDR3 is CASSQDQDSPYEQYF. The CDR3 DNA sequence: TGCGCCAGCAGCCAAGATCAAGACAGTCCCTACGAGCAGTACTTC. The chain recombines TRBV4-1 with TRBJ2-7; D might be TRBD1 (5 bases). Germline-derived CDR1 and CDR2 are MGHRA and YSYEKL. This CDR3 is built from 15 residues. Trimming stripped 0 bases from V and 2 bases from J, with 11 bases between.